The 4 T cell receptor beta chains below come from one sample, sequenced in a study of technical replicates of blood from a handful of donors. The repertoire was sequenced with immunoSEQ multiplex PCR; TCRdb's copy has only in-frame clones and lacks some. Of about 14,000 clones listed, 60% to 80% were seen once; the top ten hold about an eighth. Material for sequencing was PBMCs. These receptors all come from a human donor in good health.

The chain uses TRBV5-5 and TRBJ2-3; D gene uncertain. The CDR3 sequence is 11 residues long. Deletions cut 2 bases from V and 5 bases from J, with 3 bases between. Germline loops: CDR1 SGHKS, CDR2 YYEKEE (reference sequence). CDR3 coding DNA: TGTGCCAGCAGCTTACTAGATACGCAGTATTTT. This translates into CASSLLDTQYF.

V gene TRBV6-1 combines with J gene TRBJ1-5; D possibly corresponds to TRBD1 (5 bases). Trimming left V 11 bases short and J 2 bases short, with 19 bases between. The germline V gene encodes CDR1 MNHNS and CDR2 SASEGT. The CDR3 extends over 15 amino acids. The CDR3 DNA is TGTGCCGGAGGGGAGCAGTTCATTGGCAATCAGCCCCAGCATTTT. Translating gives CAGGEQFIGNQPQHF.

This clone appeared once. The chain joins TRBV11-2 to TRBJ1-1; D uncertain. Trimming took off 0 bases at V and 5 bases at J, with 10 bases between the two ends. This CDR3 spans 14 amino acids. CDR1 is SGHAT and CDR2 is FQNNGV in the germline V gene. The CDR3 DNA sequence: TGTGCCAGCAGCTTAGAGGGCAGAGGGACTGAAGCTTTCTTT. Amino acid sequence: CASSLEGRGTEAFF.

The chain recombines TRBV5-4 with TRBJ2-1; 9 bases are shared with TRBD2. The CDR3 is 16 amino acids. Germline V CDR1 and CDR2: SGHNT, YYREEE (reference sequence). Losses at the gene ends were 4 bases for V and 7 bases for J; bases not matched to a gene: 12. The CDR3 region is CASSPVLSGSINEQFF. The DNA for the CDR3 is TGTGCCAGCAGCCCCGTGCTTAGCGGGAGTATAAATGAGCAGTTCTTC.